This TCR beta chain was captured by sequencing in a study of blood T cells in healthy people across ages. This CDR3 comprises 15 residues. Germline CDR1 SGHRS, CDR2 YFSETQ. With V trimmed by 1 base and J by 3 bases, 2 bases remained unmatched. Overall study results and limits: Per million T cells, TCR beta diversity dropped about linearly as age rose. Both naive CD4+ cell counts and diversity were greater in long-lived donors than in aged donors. Naive T cell percentage strongly correlated with TCR beta diversity. Unsorted PBMCs prevented conclusive naive versus antigen-experienced comparison.

The sample holds a few counts of this clonotype. The antigen is unknown. A second PCR of 7 to 11 cycles used a sample-barcoded 5' primer and a J-beta primer mix. One entry per CDR3 protein, called by TCRdb with MiXCR from the 5' RACE reads. Here the sample spans 550,000 to 750,000 distinct CDR3 sequences, roughly 21% being singletons. Sequenced sample: blood. This TCR derives from a man aged 65-85 years in good health. The chain joins TRBV5-1 to TRBJ2-1, with 9 bases matching TRBD1. CDR3 DNA: TGCGCCAGCAGCTTGCAGGGACAGGGCTACAATGAGCAGTTCTTC. Its protein is CASSLQGQGYNEQFF.